This record covers a single TCR beta chain. What it binds is unknown. This CDR3 is also generated by other DNA sequences in the sample. This entry is derived from a study of shared clonotypes between healthy human individuals. Study-level results: In a handful of donors, approximately 5% of naive CD4 clonotypes appeared in common. Sequencing depth was expected to influence donor clonotype sharing.

The V gene's germline CDR1 is SGDLS and CDR2 YYNGEE. Trimming left V 0 bases short and J 3 bases short, with 11 bases between. CDR3 length: 15 amino acids. Method: immunoSEQ multiplex PCR; TCRdb's copy keeps in-frame clones and lacks some. The sample lists more than 550,000 clones; about 91% were seen once. Naive CD8 cells comprised CD45RO-negative, CCR7-positively selected cells, excluding terminally differentiated effector memory CD45RA+ cells. Every contributor of samples was a Caucasian grown-up residing in Nashville, Tennessee. This TCR derives from a man under 40 in good health. Sequenced input: naive CD8+ T cells sorted from blood. V is TRBV9 and J is TRBJ2-3; maybe TRBD1 (7 bases). CDR3 in DNA: TGTGCCAGCAGCGTAGCGGCAGGGGGGACAGATACGCAGTATTTT. This encodes CASSVAAGGTDTQYF.